Presented here are 18 T cell receptor beta chains from one specimen sequenced in a study. One entry per CDR3 protein results from TCRdb running MiXCR on the RT-PCR reads. The data show about 680,000 distinct CDR3 sequences, with 13% to 15% seen just once and 3.6% held by the top ten. Input material: memory CD4+ T cells from blood. The receptors come from a female donor in good health, serving as a healthy control.

Only a few counts were recorded for this clonotype. This CDR3 is CASSSGPRDEVYEQYF. CDR3 coding DNA: TGTGCCAGCAGCTCGGGTCCACGGGACGAGGTCTACGAGCAGTACTTC. The V call is TRBV7-2, the J call TRBJ2-7; the D gene could be TRBD1 or TRBD2 (5 bases each). Between the trimmed V and J ends, which lost 4 bases and 3 bases, there was a span of 19 bases. The CDR3 runs to 16 residues. The germline V gene has CDR1 SGHTA and CDR2 FQGNSA. Using reference TRBV7-2 and TRBJ2-7 for the parts outside the CDR3, the full variable domain is GAGVSQSPSNKVTEKGKDVELRCDPISGHTALYWYRQSLGQGLEFLIYFQGNSAPDKSGLPSDRFSAERTGGSVSTLTIQRTQQEDSAVYLCASSSGPRDEVYEQYFGPGTRLTVT.

This sequence joins TRBV30 and TRBJ2-5; 8 bases agree with TRBD2. This CDR3 contains 14 residues. V lost 3 bases, J lost 4 bases, and 7 bases stayed unmatched. The germline V gene encodes CDR1 GTSNPN and CDR2 SVGIG (reference sequence). The CDR3 DNA follows: TGTGCCTGGAGGGGAAGCGGGAGAGTAGAGACCCAGTACTTC. Translation gives CAWRGSGRVETQYF.

This clonotype was seen ten or more times. V is TRBV20-1 and J is TRBJ2-1, with D perhaps TRBD1 (5 bases). The germline V and J ends were trimmed by 0 bases and 4 bases, with 13 bases remaining between them. This CDR3 comprises 15 residues. The V gene's germline CDR1 is DFQATT and CDR2 SNEGSKA (reference sequence). DNA for the CDR3: TGCAGTGCTAGAGATAGGGGTCAACTTTACAATGAGCAGTTCTTC. Translating gives CSARDRGQLYNEQFF.

In its sample, this clonotype was seen a few times. This chain uses TRBV20-1 with TRBJ2-5; D not certain. CDR1 is DFQATT, CDR2 SNEGSKA, per germline (reference sequence). The CDR3 loop spans 12 amino acids. Trimming removed 5 bases from V and 0 bases from J, with 7 bases in between. CDR3 coding DNA: TGCAGTGCTCTATGGTACCAAGAGACCCAGTACTTC. It yields the protein CSALWYQETQYF.

This clonotype was picked up many times. The chain employs TRBV12-3 or TRBV12-4 and TRBJ2-1; possibly TRBD2 for D (6 bases). The germline V and J ends were trimmed by 1 base and 3 bases, with 10 bases remaining between them. The CDR3 is 15 residues long. CDR3: CASSLDGSDYNEQFF. CDR3 nucleotide sequence: TGTGCCAGCAGTTTAGACGGGAGTGACTACAATGAGCAGTTCTTC.

This clonotype has a count of ten or more. The chain employs TRBV28 and TRBJ1-3, with D possibly being TRBD1 (5 bases). The CDR3 contains 16 residues. CDR1 is MDHEN and CDR2 is SYDVKM in the germline V gene. V lost 5 bases and J lost 1, with 15 bases in between. This CDR3 is CASSPPGEGSGNTIYF. CDR3 bases: TGTGCCAGCAGTCCCCCTGGAGAGGGGTCTGGAAACACCATATATTTT.

This clonotype has more than one count but fewer than ten. The V gene is TRBV20-1, the J gene TRBJ1-1; a weak D match, TRBD1 (5 bases). Germline V lookup: CDR1 DFQATT, CDR2 SNEGSKA (reference sequence). This CDR3 contains 11 residues. Trimming left V 0 bases short and J 9 bases short, with 8 bases between. CDR3 sequence reads: CSAREVGQAFF. The CDR3 nucleotides read TGCAGTGCTAGAGAGGTGGGGCAAGCTTTCTTT.

This clonotype has just a few counts. CDR3 coding DNA: TGCAGTGCTACCGCGGGGGTCCATGAGCAGTTCTTC. Translated, it gives CSATAGVHEQFF. The V call is TRBV20-1, the J call TRBJ2-1; 7 bases agree with TRBD2. This CDR3 has 12 residues. The ends lost 4 bases at V and 8 bases at J; junction bases unmatched: 5. The V gene's germline CDR1 is DFQATT and CDR2 SNEGSKA (reference sequence).

The rearrangement links TRBV27 to TRBJ2-7, with D tentatively TRBD1 or TRBD2 (5 bases each). From germline, CDR1 is MNHEY and CDR2 SMNVEV (reference sequence). Trimming removed 3 bases at V and 4 bases at J, with 13 bases between. The CDR3 is 14 amino acids. The CDR3 protein is CASSLTTGLYEQYF. CDR3 bases: TGTGCCAGCAGTTTGACAACGGGGCTTTACGAGCAGTACTTC.

The V gene is TRBV6-5, the J gene TRBJ1-2, with a possible D match to TRBD1 (5 bases). Trimming took off 6 bases at V and 7 bases at J, with 15 bases between the two ends. CDR1 MNHEY and CDR2 SVGAGI come from the germline V gene. The CDR3 consists of 13 residues. DNA for the CDR3: TGTGCCAGCAGCCAGGGTACGGTTTCTGGCTACACCTTC. It specifies CASSQGTVSGYTF.

The chain couples TRBV20-1 to TRBJ1-2; D perhaps matches TRBD1 (6 bases). V was cut by 4 bases and J by 1 base, with 13 bases left in between. CDR3 size: 14 residues. CDR1 and CDR2 from the germline V gene are DFQATT and SNEGSKA (reference sequence). The CDR3 sequence: CSATRDNLNYGYTF. DNA of the CDR3: TGCAGTGCTACCAGGGACAATCTTAACTATGGCTACACCTTC.

This clonotype came up a few times. J is TRBJ2-3 and V is TRBV12-3 or TRBV12-4; no clear D. The CDR3 has 16 residues. With 6 bases removed from V and 3 bases from J, the gap between germline ends came to 19 bases. The CDR3 spells CASSLRTDGLTDTQYF. CDR3 in DNA: TGTGCCAGCAGCCTCAGGACGGACGGATTAACAGATACGCAGTATTTT.

The table lists this clonotype with a few counts. The genes are TRBV3-1 and TRBJ1-3, with D uncertain. CDR3 length: 15 amino acids. V gave up 6 bases and J gave up 3 bases, with 15 bases separating them. Germline V gene sequence: CDR1 LGHDT, CDR2 YNNKEL (reference sequence). CDR3 coding DNA: TGTGCCAGCAGTCCACCGGGCTATGTTGGAAACACCATATATTTT. Protein sequence: CASSPPGYVGNTIYF.

This chain uses TRBV7-7 with TRBJ2-7; D not resolved. Between the trimmed V and J ends, which lost 4 bases and 6 bases, there was a span of 13 bases. The CDR3 contains 13 residues. Germline V CDR1 and CDR2: SSHAT, FNYEAQ (reference sequence). CDR3 residues: CASSSSHGTEQYF. For the CDR3, the DNA is TGTGCCAGCAGCTCGTCACACGGAACCGAGCAGTACTTC.

The chain has TRBV5-4 and TRBJ2-3, with 9 bases lining up with TRBD2. The length of the CDR3 is 17 residues. The germline CDR1 and CDR2 sequences are SGHNT and YYREEE (reference sequence). V was pared by 0 bases and J by 4 bases, with 9 bases of the junction left unmatched. The CDR3 DNA sequence: TGTGCCAGCAGCTTGGTCGGAGCGGGAGGAACCCCAGATACGCAGTATTTT. It translates to CASSLVGAGGTPDTQYF. The whole variable domain, remainder taken from reference TRBV5-4 and TRBJ2-3, is ETGVTQSPTHLIKTRGQQVTLRCSSQSGHNTVSWYQQALGQGPQFIFQYYREEENGRGNFPPRFSGLQFPNYSSELNVNALELDDSALYLCASSLVGAGGTPDTQYFGPGTRLTVL.

J is TRBJ2-1 and V is TRBV9; D is undetermined. The V end lost 2 bases, the J end lost 8 bases, and 17 bases lay between the germline ends. The CDR3 has 15 residues. Per the germline V gene, CDR1 is SGDLS and CDR2 is YYNGEE. The CDR3 coding sequence is TGTGCCAGCAGCGTCGGACCAAACCCGTCTGATGAGCAGTTCTTC. Protein: CASSVGPNPSDEQFF.

This clonotype was recorded at least ten times. This rearrangement joins TRBV15 to TRBJ2-4; a possible D gene is TRBD2 (6 bases). Trimming took 5 bases from V and 2 from J, leaving 19 bases between them. CDR3 size: 17 residues. CDR1 and CDR2 from the germline V gene are LNHNV and YYDKDF (reference sequence). CDR3: CATSPLGGGATKNIQYF. CDR3 DNA: TGTGCCACCAGCCCCCTCGGTGGAGGGGCTACCAAAAACATTCAGTACTTC.

This clonotype has ten or more counts. As DNA, the CDR3 is TGTGCCAGCAGACGCCCTGGCGGGGGGCAAGAGACCCAGTACTTC. Encoded protein: CASRRPGGGQETQYF. The rearrangement joins TRBV27 to TRBJ2-5, with 8 positions matching TRBD2. Germline values: CDR1 MNHEY, CDR2 SMNVEV (reference sequence). CDR3 size: 15 residues. V dropped 6 bases and J dropped 2; count of bases not matched to a gene: 8.